Listed here are 4 T cell receptor beta chains from one sample, sequenced in a study of T cells in Graves' hyperthyroidism and ophthalmopathy. The investigators amplified TCR beta CDR3 regions from RNA transcripts. TCR CDR3 regions were first amplified by RT-PCR with HTBI primers. TCRdb used MiXCR to reprocess the multiplex PCR reads, holding one entry per CDR3 protein. The sample carries fewer than 850,000 distinct CDR3 sequences, roughly 17% recorded once. Input material: blood. The receptor set was obtained from a man in his fifties or sixties with Graves' hyperthyroidism.

The chain joins TRBV28 to TRBJ1-5; D is possibly TRBD1 (5 bases). V lost 5 bases, J lost 1 base, and 15 bases lay in between. CDR1 MDHEN and CDR2 SYDVKM come from the germline V gene. CDR3 length: 16 amino acids. CDR3 sequence (DNA): TGTGCCAGCAGTCACTCCGGGACGGTGAGCAATCAGCCCCAGCATTTT. It specifies CASSHSGTVSNQPQHF. Variable domain in full (rest from reference TRBV28 and TRBJ1-5): DVKVTQSSRYLVKRTGEKVFLECVQDMDHENMFWYRQDPGLGLRLIYFSYDVKMKEKGDIPEGYSVSREKKERFSLILESASTNQTSMYLCASSHSGTVSNQPQHFGDGTRLSIL.

In its sample, this clonotype was seen a few times. The chain links TRBV6-1 to TRBJ2-1, with 8 positions matching TRBD2. This CDR3 region has 14 residues. The V gene end was trimmed by 3 bases and the J gene end by 6 bases; junction bases not matched to a gene: 4. Germline V CDR1 and CDR2: MNHNS, SASEGT. The CDR3 protein is CASSDGLAANEQFF. The CDR3 bases are TGTGCCAGCAGTGACGGACTAGCTGCCAATGAGCAGTTCTTC.

The genes are TRBV6-2 or TRBV6-3 and TRBJ2-5; 8 bases are a match to TRBD1. Germline CDR1 MNHEY, CDR2 SVGEGT. The trim removed 5 bases at V and 1 base at J, leaving 3 bases unmatched. This CDR3 spans 14 amino acids. CDR3 in DNA: TGTGCCAGCAGTCAGACAGGGGCCCAAGAGACCCAGTACTTC. Translated: CASSQTGAQETQYF.

This clonotype was counted ten times or more. The chain uses TRBV6-1 and TRBJ1-5; D unclear. Trimming pared 0 bases from V and 0 bases from J, leaving 9 bases between. The CDR3 covers 16 residues. Germline V gene sequence: CDR1 MNHNS, CDR2 SASEGT. The CDR3 reads CASSEAEGYSNQPQHF. DNA of the CDR3: TGTGCCAGCAGTGAAGCTGAAGGATATAGCAATCAGCCCCAGCATTTT.